Below are 7 T cell receptor beta chains sequenced from a single sample in a study of shared T cell receptors in the human thymus (dated by TCRdb to the early 2020s). The library was produced with the immunoSEQ multiplex PCR assay. Imported from immuneACCESS, the table was reduced by TCRdb to in-frame sequences with V and J called. These copies leave out some clones; in studies compared against another copy, an unresolved V gene accounts for under half, and the cause of the remainder is not known. This sample holds about 660,000 clones; roughly 86% were observed only once. In total, the top ten clones hold roughly 0.0086% of the sample. The sample was also reused in another study, on human thymus T cells.

The sequencing sample was made of thymocytes. The origin of the receptors is a boy younger than two with a congenital heart defect. Donor details come from another sample of the same person, matched by shared clones.

The V call is TRBV4-1, the J call TRBJ2-7; 7 nucleotides align to TRBD1. The J segment lost 4 bases and the V segment lost 4 bases, leaving 4 bases of the junction unmatched. This CDR3 spans 13 amino acids. Germline V gives CDR1 MGHRA, CDR2 YSYEKL. The CDR3 sequence: CASSPTGQYEQYF. The CDR3 DNA reads TGCGCCAGCAGCCCGACAGGGCAGTACGAGCAGTACTTC.

The rearrangement uses TRBV15 and TRBJ2-7, with 9 nucleotides matching TRBD2. From germline, CDR1 is LNHNV and CDR2 YYDKDF (reference sequence). The CDR3 length is 16 residues. The V gene end was trimmed by 5 bases and the J gene end by 7 bases; junction bases not matched to a gene: 15. CDR3 sequence reads: CATSFTGLGLAEEQYF. CDR3 sequence (DNA): TGTGCCACCAGCTTCACCGGCTTGGGACTAGCAGAAGAGCAGTACTTC.

This chain connects TRBV19 to TRBJ1-6; TRBD1 is a possible D gene (6 bases). With 6 bases removed from V and 3 bases from J, the gap between germline ends came to 18 bases. Germline V gene sequence: CDR1 LNHDA, CDR2 SQIVND (reference sequence). The CDR3 has 17 residues. The CDR3 sequence is CASRGLLQGNYNSPLHF. CDR3 DNA: TGTGCCAGTAGAGGTCTTCTGCAGGGGAACTATAATTCACCCCTCCACTTT. Full variable domain (rest looked up from reference TRBV19 and TRBJ1-6): DGGITQSPKYLFRKEGQNVTLSCEQNLNHDAMYWYRQDPGQGLRLIYYSQIVNDFQKGDIAEGYSVSREKKESFPLTVTSAQKNPTAFYLCASRGLLQGNYNSPLHFGNGTRLTVT.

The J gene is TRBJ2-7, the V gene TRBV5-1; 11 nucleotides agree with TRBD2. Trimming took 3 bases from V and 2 from J; bases not matched to a gene: 16. The CDR3 sequence is 19 residues long. Germline CDR1 SGHRS, CDR2 YFSETQ. CDR3 loop: CASSSGGLAGGLSAYEQYF. The DNA for the CDR3 is TGCGCCAGCAGCTCCGGAGGGCTAGCGGGGGGTCTTTCAGCCTACGAGCAGTACTTC.

On this clone itself: One end of the junction is discordant with germline, which a read error may explain. This sample includes further DNA sequences coding for the same CDR3. This chain links TRBV5-1 with TRBJ2-6; maybe TRBD2 (6 bases). The germline CDR1 and CDR2 sequences are SGHRS and YFSETQ. The CDR3 totals 21 residues. CDR3 in amino acids: CASSFRGSDGSRSSGANVLTF. The CDR3 coding sequence is TGCGCCAGCAGCTTTCGTGGGAGCGACGGGAGTCGGTCCTCTGGGGCCAACGTCCTGACCTTC.

This sequence joins TRBV5-5 and TRBJ1-6, with D possibly matching TRBD1 (6 bases). Trimming cost V 0 bases and J 5 bases, with 9 bases left between them. Germline V CDR1 and CDR2: SGHKS, YYEKEE (reference sequence). The CDR3 totals 15 residues. The CDR3 DNA sequence: TGTGCCAGCAGCTTGGTAGGACAGCATAATTCACCCCTCCACTTT. This encodes CASSLVGQHNSPLHF.

This clone was seen more than once but under ten times. The chain carries TRBV5-1 and TRBJ1-2; no clear D gene. V lost 0 bases to trimming and J lost 2 bases, with 11 bases between them. The CDR3 length is 15 residues. CDR1 and CDR2 (germline): SGHRS, YFSETQ. The CDR3 reads CASSLELGENYGYTF. CDR3 DNA: TGCGCCAGCAGCTTGGAGCTTGGAGAAAACTATGGCTACACCTTC.